This TCR beta chain was captured by sequencing in a study of blood T cell repertoires in COVID-19. As for the study in general: The United States, Italy and Spain supplied acute and convalescent COVID-19 samples. The analysed material was cDNA or gDNA that came from T cells, B-cell-depleted T cells, or PBMCs.

V lost 6 bases and J 7 bases, leaving 10 bases between the germline ends. The CDR3 length is 11 residues. Germline V gene data show CDR1 as MNHEY and CDR2 as SVGEGT. Original processing notes: Reference gene primer amplification in the assay estimated nucleated cell counts. Profiled with immunoSEQ multiplex PCR; TCRdb holds only in-frame clones, not every one. That table supplies the V and J calls and clone size; D and trimming were determined from the DNA. The data hold over 300,000 clones, with 90% observed a single time. The rearrangement links TRBV6-2 or TRBV6-3 to TRBJ2-7; tentatively, D is TRBD2 (6 bases). Material for sequencing was peripheral blood. This receptor was obtained from a man between 18 and 35 years old with active or convalescent COVID-19. This CDR3 reads CASSQSGEQYF. The CDR3 DNA sequence: TGTGCCAGCAGCCAGAGCGGGGAGCAGTACTTC.